Included here is one T cell receptor beta chain sequence, with context. The target antigen is unknown. The input for sorted-subset replicate PCRs was approximately 200 ng DNA, about 30,000 T cell genomes. Produced via immunoSEQ multiplex PCR; TCRdb's table is partial and in-frame only. This sample yields approximately 600,000 clones, of which approximately 95% are seen a single time; about 0.11% belongs to the top ten. This specimen comes from a study of shared clonotypes between healthy human individuals. Regarding the study as a whole: Non-shared clonotypes displayed generation probabilities falling below those of clonotypes present in all four donors. Sequencing depth was expected to affect clonotype sharing among donors.

The CDR3 covers 15 residues. The V and J ends lost 1 base and 5 bases respectively, with 13 bases between them. Germline V gene sequence: CDR1 MGHRA, CDR2 YSYEKL. CD45RO-negative CD8 cells positively selected for CCR7 made up the naive population, which excluded terminally differentiated effector memory CD45RA+ cells. The receptor's source is a woman in her 30s in good health. The J gene is TRBJ2-3, the V gene TRBV4-1; TRBD2 might be the D (6 bases). The sequencing input was naive CD8+ T cells sorted from blood. CDR3 nucleotide sequence: TGCGCCAGCAGCCAAGTGGCCGGGAGTCGAGATACGCAGTATTTT. Amino acid sequence: CASSQVAGSRDTQYF.